Detailed here is one TCR beta chain. V dropped 3 bases and J dropped 2 bases, with 9 bases sitting between them. Germline V gives CDR1 SGHDT, CDR2 YYEEEE. This CDR3 contains 13 residues. The data derive from a study of siplizumab effects on memory and regulatory T cells. Repertoires were generated with immunoSEQ multiplex PCR, while TCRdb's copy carries only in-frame clones and drops some. The repertoire has tens of thousands of clones, roughly 93% of them found once; the top ten carry 5%. This TCR came from a human donor in good health. The V gene is TRBV5-6, the J gene TRBJ2-7, with D possibly TRBD1 on 6 matching bases. Specimen: CD8+ T cells sorted from blood. CDR3 in DNA: TGTGCCAGCAGCTCTACAGGGACCTACGAGCAGTACTTC. It yields the protein CASSSTGTYEQYF.